This is a list of T cell receptor beta chains from one sample in a study of cytotoxic CD8 clonotypes in ibrutinib-treated CLL. Sequencing was performed with immunoSEQ multiplex PCR; in TCRdb, only in-frame clones are kept and a portion is missing. This sample has about 25,000 clones, with nearly 70% found just once. Sequenced here: PBMCs, sampled at disease progression, from a patient treated with ibrutinib. These receptors were taken from a human donor with chronic lymphocytic leukemia. The CDR3 runs from the conserved cysteine through the conserved F or W. D genes are given only for firm matches. The size entry is marked missing in some rows and otherwise reads once, few, many or a size class.

v_gene,d_gene,j_gene,len,abundance,CDR3aa,CDR3nt
TRBV27,-,TRBJ2-2,13,-,CASTGRLTGELFF,TGTGCCAGCACGGGCAGACTCACCGGGGAGCTGTTTTTT
TRBV30,-,TRBJ1-1,12,once,CAWSKMNTEAFF,TGTGCCTGGAGTAAAATGAACACTGAAGCTTTCTTT
TRBV7-8,TRBD1,TRBJ1-6,15,-,CASSLLRSGGSPLYF,TGTGCCAGCAGCTTATTGAGGTCAGGGGGATCACCCCTCTACTTT
TRBV13,-,TRBJ1-1,13,once,CASSLMGHTEAFF,TGTGCCAGCAGCTTGATGGGCCACACTGAAGCTTTCTTT
TRBV4-1,TRBD1,TRBJ1-5,16,-,CASSQAGTGAVQPQHF,TGCGCCAGCAGCCAGGCCGGGACAGGGGCTGTTCAGCCCCAGCATTTT
TRBV7-7,TRBD2,TRBJ2-5,16,once,CASSLGTSGRQETQYF,TGTGCCAGCAGCTTAGGGACTAGCGGGCGTCAAGAGACCCAGTACTTC
TRBV27,-,TRBJ2-3,12,-,CASSILGDTQYF,TGTGCCAGCAGCATTCTCGGAGATACGCAGTATTTT
TRBV25-1,TRBD1,TRBJ2-1,17,-,CASSEYGTGKSYNEQFF,TGTGCCAGCAGTGAATATGGGACAGGGAAGTCCTACAATGAGCAGTTCTTC
TRBV4-2,TRBD1,TRBJ2-3,15,-,CASRKTGGASDTQYF,TGTGCCAGCAGGAAAACAGGGGGCGCATCAGATACGCAGTATTTT
TRBV19,-,TRBJ1-2,11,-,CASRNYYGYTF,TGTGCCAGTAGGAATTACTATGGCTACACCTTC
TRBV7-2,TRBD2,TRBJ2-3,15,-,CASSIGLGSTDTQYF,TGTGCCAGCAGCATCGGACTAGGGAGCACAGATACGCAGTATTTT
TRBV7-6,TRBD1,TRBJ2-7,15,-,CASSSGTGAPYEQYF,TGTGCCAGCAGCTCCGGGACAGGGGCCCCCTACGAGCAGTACTTC
TRBV7-2,TRBD2,TRBJ2-3,14,few,CASSLSSGVDTQYF,TGTGCCAGCAGCTTGTCTAGCGGGGTAGATACGCAGTATTTT
TRBV30,-,TRBJ2-1,13,-,CAWSGDHGSEQFF,TGTGCCTGGAGCGGGGACCATGGGAGTGAGCAGTTCTTC
TRBV6-6,TRBD1,TRBJ2-1,15,-,CASSPFQGAHNEQFF,TGTGCCAGCAGTCCGTTCCAGGGGGCCCACAATGAGCAGTTCTTC
TRBV6-6,-,TRBJ1-4,15,-,CASSYTFGTNEKLFF,TGTGCCAGCAGTTACACCTTCGGGACTAATGAAAAACTGTTTTTT
TRBV10-3,-,TRBJ1-1,13,-,CAILGEGGTEAFF,TGTGCCATCCTGGGGGAGGGCGGAACTGAAGCTTTCTTT
TRBV2,-,TRBJ2-5,14,-,CASSQDGAGETQYF,TGTGCCAGCAGCCAGGATGGGGCGGGTGAGACCCAGTACTTC
TRBV7-9,-,TRBJ2-2,12,-,CASSLDPGELFF,TGTGCCAGCAGCTTAGATCCCGGGGAGCTGTTTTTT
TRBV7-9,TRBD1,TRBJ1-2,16,few,CASSLTRDSLNYGYTF,TGTGCCAGCAGTCTTACCAGGGACAGCCTAAACTATGGCTACACCTTC
TRBV15,TRBD1,TRBJ1-6,17,once,CATSFRRDRGNNSPLHF,TGTGCCACCAGCTTCCGCCGCGACAGGGGAAATAATTCACCCCTCCACTTT
TRBV6-5,-,TRBJ1-1,12,-,CASSPGNTEAFF,TGTGCCAGCAGCCCGGGGAACACTGAAGCTTTCTTT
TRBV4-3,TRBD1,TRBJ2-2,15,-,CASSADRVNTGELFF,TGCGCCAGCAGCGCGGACAGGGTGAACACCGGGGAGCTGTTTTTT
TRBV19,-,TRBJ1-4,14,-,CASSMRQHNEKLFF,TGTGCCAGTAGTATGCGCCAGCATAATGAAAAACTGTTTTTT
TRBV9,TRBD2,TRBJ2-3,15,-,CASSVGTSGVNTQYF,TGTGCCAGCAGCGTAGGTACTAGCGGGGTAAATACGCAGTATTTT
TRBV27,-,TRBJ2-3,13,-,CASRTASTDTQYF,TGTGCCAGCAGGACTGCTAGCACAGATACGCAGTATTTT
TRBV9,-,TRBJ2-3,15,-,CASSVQGTPTDTQYF,TGTGCCAGCAGCGTTCAGGGGACCCCCACAGATACGCAGTATTTT
TRBV7-9,TRBD1,TRBJ1-2,15,-,CASSLAGTGVGGYTF,TGTGCCAGCAGCTTAGCGGGTACAGGGGTCGGCGGCTACACCTTC
TRBV7-7,-,TRBJ2-7,15,-,CASSFGPTANYEQYF,TGTGCCAGCAGCTTTGGCCCGACAGCAAATTACGAGCAGTACTTC
TRBV19,-,TRBJ1-2,13,-,CASSADSFYGYTF,TGTGCCAGTAGTGCGGACAGTTTCTATGGCTACACCTTC
TRBV2,-,TRBJ1-2,18,-,CASSEAMGAGGLVYGYTF,TGTGCCAGCAGTGAAGCGATGGGGGCAGGAGGTCTTGTCTATGGCTACACCTTC
TRBV5-8,-,TRBJ1-1,13,-,CASSLETKRVTFF,TGTGCCAGCAGCTTGGAAACCAAAAGGGTAACTTTCTTT
TRBV4-1,TRBD1,TRBJ1-5,16,-,CASRPGTGESNQPQHF,TGCGCCAGCAGACCCGGGACAGGTGAGAGCAATCAGCCCCAGCATTTT
TRBV7-3,TRBD1,TRBJ1-2,14,-,CASSLSGQGDGYTF,TGTGCCAGCAGCTTATCAGGACAGGGGGATGGCTACACCTTC
TRBV2,TRBD2,TRBJ2-2,18,-,CASSEEASGGSDTGELFF,TGTGCCAGCAGTGAAGAGGCTAGCGGGGGGTCTGACACCGGGGAGCTGTTTTTT
TRBV5-1,TRBD1,TRBJ1-5,14,-,CASSPGQGFQPQHF,TGCGCCAGCAGCCCGGGACAGGGGTTTCAGCCCCAGCATTTT
TRBV10-3,TRBD2,TRBJ2-5,18,-,CAISDNVGRAGGGETQYF,TGTGCCATCAGTGATAACGTGGGAAGGGCGGGGGGTGGAGAGACCCAGTACTTC
TRBV7-9,-,TRBJ2-7,13,-,CASSPAASYEQYF,TGTGCCAGCAGCCCAGCGGCCTCCTACGAGCAGTACTTC
TRBV27,TRBD1,TRBJ2-2,13,-,CASGVRGTGELFF,TGTGCCAGCGGGGTCAGGGGGACCGGGGAGCTGTTTTTT
TRBV7-2,-,TRBJ1-3,13,few,CASSLLRGNTIYF,TGTGCCAGCAGCTTATTGAGGGGAAACACCATATATTTT
TRBV5-1,-,TRBJ1-2,13,-,CASSPDGHYGYTF,TGCGCCAGCAGCCCGGACGGACACTATGGCTACACCTTC
TRBV7-9,TRBD1,TRBJ1-1,16,-,CASSLPTGGMSAEAFF,TGTGCCAGCAGCCTACCGACAGGGGGCATGTCAGCTGAAGCTTTCTTT
TRBV2,TRBD1,TRBJ1-1,13,-,CASRRQGVSEAFF,TGTGCCAGCAGACGACAGGGTGTATCTGAAGCTTTCTTT
TRBV9,-,TRBJ1-4,14,-,CASSVGGTNEKLFF,TGTGCCAGCAGCGTCGGGGGAACTAATGAAAAACTGTTTTTT
TRBV9,-,TRBJ2-7,15,-,CASSDHRDGRYEQYF,TGTGCCAGCAGCGACCACCGGGACGGAAGGTACGAGCAGTACTTC